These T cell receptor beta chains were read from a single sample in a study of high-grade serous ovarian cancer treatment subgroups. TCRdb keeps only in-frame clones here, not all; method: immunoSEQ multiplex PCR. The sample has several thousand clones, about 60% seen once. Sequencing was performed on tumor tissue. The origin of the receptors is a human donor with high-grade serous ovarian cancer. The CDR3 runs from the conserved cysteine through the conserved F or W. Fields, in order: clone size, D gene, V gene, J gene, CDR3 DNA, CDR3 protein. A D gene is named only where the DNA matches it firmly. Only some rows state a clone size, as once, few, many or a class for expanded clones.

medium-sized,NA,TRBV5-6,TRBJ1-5,TGTGCCAGCAGCTTGGGTGAATCCTCTGGGTTTCAGCCCCAGCATTTT,CASSLGESSGFQPQHF
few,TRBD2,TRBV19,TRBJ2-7,TGTGCCAGTAGCCCGGGACTAGCGGAGCAGTACTTC,CASSPGLAEQYF
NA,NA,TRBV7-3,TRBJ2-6,TGTGCCAGCAGTAAGGGGGGGGCCTCAGGGGCCAACGTCCTGACTTTC,CASSKGGASGANVLTF
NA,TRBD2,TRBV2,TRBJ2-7,TGTGCCAGCAGCCAGACTAGCGGGAGAATTAGTAGCGAGCAGTACTTC,CASSQTSGRISSEQYF
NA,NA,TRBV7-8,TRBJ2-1,TGTGCCAGCAGCTTATACGGGGCAACCACCTACAATGAGCAGTTCTTC,CASSLYGATTYNEQFF
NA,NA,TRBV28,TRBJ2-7,TGTGCCATTTCAGGGCAACTGAGCTCCTACGAGCAGTACTTC,CAISGQLSSYEQYF
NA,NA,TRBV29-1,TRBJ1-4,TGCAGCGGTATGACAGTCGGGGGGCTGTTTTTT,CSGMTVGGLFF
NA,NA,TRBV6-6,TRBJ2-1,TGTGCCAGCGTGGAGAATGCAGTCCATGAGCAGTTCTTC,CASVENAVHEQFF
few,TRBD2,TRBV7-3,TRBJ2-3,TGTGCCAGCAGTTCGGGACTAGCGGGTCCCACAGATACGCAGTATTTT,CASSSGLAGPTDTQYF
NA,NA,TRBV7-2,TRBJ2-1,TGTGCCAGCAGGGCAGGACTAGCCAGGGGGGAGCAGTTCTTC,CASRAGLARGEQFF
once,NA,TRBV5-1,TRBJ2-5,TGCGCCAGCAGCTTGAATGCAGGGTCCCAAGAGACCCAGTACTTC,CASSLNAGSQETQYF
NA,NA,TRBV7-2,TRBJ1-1,TGTGCCAGCAGCTTAAGGTCAGGATCAATGAACACTGAAGCTTTCTTT,CASSLRSGSMNTEAFF
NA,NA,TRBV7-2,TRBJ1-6,TGTGCCAGCAGCTTAGGGGAGTCTAATTCACCCCTCCACTTT,CASSLGESNSPLHF
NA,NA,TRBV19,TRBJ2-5,TGTGCCAGTAGTGGCAGTATACAAGAGACCCAGTACTTC,CASSGSIQETQYF
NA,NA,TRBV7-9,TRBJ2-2,TGTGCCAGCAGCTTCGATTGGGGGAACACCGGGGAGCTGTTTTTT,CASSFDWGNTGELFF
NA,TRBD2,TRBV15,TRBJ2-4,TGTGCCACCAGCGGATGGACTAGCGGGAGCCCGTCCAAAAACATTCAGTACTTC,CATSGWTSGSPSKNIQYF
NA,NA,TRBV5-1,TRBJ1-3,TGCGCCAGCAGCTTGGGGGCCGTCGGGGGCTCAGCTGGAAACACCATATATTTT,CASSLGAVGGSAGNTIYF
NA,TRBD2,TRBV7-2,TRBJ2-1,TGTGCCAGCAGTAAACGGACTAGCGGGAGGGGGAATGAGCAGTTCTTC,CASSKRTSGRGNEQFF
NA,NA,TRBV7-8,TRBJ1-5,TGTGCCAGCAGCTTGGAGGGAGGTCAGCCCCAGCATTTT,CASSLEGGQPQHF
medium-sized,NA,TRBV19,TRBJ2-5,TGTGCCAGTAGTCCGCAGCTCCAAGAGACCCAGTACTTC,CASSPQLQETQYF
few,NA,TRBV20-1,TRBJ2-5,TGCAGTGCTAGTGAGGAGACCCAGTACTTC,CSASEETQYF